This entry concerns a single T cell receptor (beta chain). What it recognizes is unknown. This sample is drawn from a study of radiotherapy plus CTLA-4 blockade in lung cancer. Looked up from germline, CDR1 is LNHDA and CDR2 is SQIVND (reference sequence). With 7 bases clipped from V and 6 bases from J, the junction kept 12 bases outside the gene matches. The CDR3 is 15 residues long. Study conclusions and caveats: Early blood T cell clone dynamics reportedly forecast response best, with interferon-beta. An expansion of tumor-derived TCR clones occurred in blood after radiotherapy plus ipilimumab.

Profiling relied on immunoSEQ multiplex PCR, and the TCRdb table lists in-frame clones only, not all of them. The data hold roughly 100,000 clones, with around 86% observed a single time. The material was peripheral blood, obtained from a patient treated with radiotherapy plus ipilimumab. This chain uses TRBV19 with TRBJ1-5; TRBD1 aligns across 7 bases. This sequence was found in a human donor with non-small cell lung cancer who had a partial response to radiotherapy plus ipilimumab. The CDR3: CASMASGTALQPQHF. In nucleotides, the CDR3 is TGTGCCAGTATGGCATCCGGGACAGCTCTTCAGCCCCAGCATTTT.